The sequence of this T cell receptor beta chain was determined in a study of cytomegalovirus exposure and HLA in healthy donors. At the level of the study: The use of the same platform for the 120 or so validation repertoires and the approximately 730 first-cohort repertoires was reported by a later analysis.

The CDR3 runs to 18 residues. Germline V gene sequence: CDR1 SGHTA, CDR2 FQGTGA. V lost 1 base and J lost 1; bases outside the gene matches: 8. Study-level findings and limits: The classifier, whose performance was assessed in both the original and validation cohorts, reportedly diagnosed cytomegalovirus status with high specificity and sensitivity. Rare sequences made up most TCRs, while some public TCRs were found in many donors. The study recorded over 150 TCR beta chains that were cytomegalovirus-associated.

On this clone itself: Its antigen is not identified.

Data came from immunoSEQ multiplex PCR; TCRdb stores just in-frame clones and leaves some out. The sample includes 67,000 or so clones, just under 95% seen only once; the top ten take around 1.5%. V and J are TRBV7-3 and TRBJ2-1; the match to TRBD2 covers 9 bases. Input material: PBMCs. This sequence originates from a young man in good health and CMV-seropositive. CDR3 in DNA: TGTGCCAGCAGCTTAAATGGCGGGGGGGCCATTTCCTACAATGAGCAGTTCTTC. Its protein product is CASSLNGGGAISYNEQFF. The full variable domain, its missing parts supplied by reference TRBV7-3 and TRBJ2-1, is GAGVSQTPSNKVTEKGKYVELRCDPISGHTALYWYRQSLGQGPEFLIYFQGTGAADDSGLPNDRFFAVRPEGSVSTLKIQRTERGDSAVYLCASSLNGGGAISYNEQFFGPGTRLTVL.